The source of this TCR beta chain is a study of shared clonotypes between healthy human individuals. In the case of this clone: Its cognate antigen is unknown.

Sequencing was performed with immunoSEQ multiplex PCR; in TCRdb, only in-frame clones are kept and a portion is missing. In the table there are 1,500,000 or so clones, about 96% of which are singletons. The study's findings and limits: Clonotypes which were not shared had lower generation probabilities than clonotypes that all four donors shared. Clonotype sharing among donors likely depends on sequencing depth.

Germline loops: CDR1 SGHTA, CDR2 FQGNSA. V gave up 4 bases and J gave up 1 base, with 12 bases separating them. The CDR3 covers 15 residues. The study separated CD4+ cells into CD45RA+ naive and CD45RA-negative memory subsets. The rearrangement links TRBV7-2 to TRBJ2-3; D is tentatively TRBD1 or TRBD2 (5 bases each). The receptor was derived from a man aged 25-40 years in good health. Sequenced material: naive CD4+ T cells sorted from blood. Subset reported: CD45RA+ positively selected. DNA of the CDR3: TGTGCCAGCAGCTCGAGCCGGGACGGCACAGATACGCAGTATTTT. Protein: CASSSSRDGTDTQYF.